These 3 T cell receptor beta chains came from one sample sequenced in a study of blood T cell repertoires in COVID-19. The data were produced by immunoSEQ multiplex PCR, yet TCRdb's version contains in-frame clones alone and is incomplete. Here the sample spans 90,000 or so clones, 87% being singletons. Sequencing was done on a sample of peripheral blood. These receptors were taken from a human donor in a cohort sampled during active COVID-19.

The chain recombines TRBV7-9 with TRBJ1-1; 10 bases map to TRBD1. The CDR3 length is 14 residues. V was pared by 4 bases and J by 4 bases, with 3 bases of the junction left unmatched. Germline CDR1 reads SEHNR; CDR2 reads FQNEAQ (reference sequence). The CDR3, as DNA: TGTGCCAGCAGCTCTTGGACAGGGGGCACTGAAGCTTTCTTT. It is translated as CASSSWTGGTEAFF. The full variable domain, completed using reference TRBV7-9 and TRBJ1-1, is DTGVSQNPRHKITKRGQNVTFRCDPISEHNRLYWYRQTLGQGPEFLTYFQNEAQLEKSRLLSDRFSAERPKGSFSTLEIQRTEQGDSAMYLCASSSWTGGTEAFFGQGTRLTVV.

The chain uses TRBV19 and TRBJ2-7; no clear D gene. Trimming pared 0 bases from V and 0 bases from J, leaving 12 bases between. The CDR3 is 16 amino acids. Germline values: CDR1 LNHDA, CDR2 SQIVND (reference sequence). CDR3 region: CASSIEFATFSYEQYF. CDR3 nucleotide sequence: TGTGCCAGTAGTATAGAATTTGCCACTTTCTCCTACGAGCAGTACTTC.

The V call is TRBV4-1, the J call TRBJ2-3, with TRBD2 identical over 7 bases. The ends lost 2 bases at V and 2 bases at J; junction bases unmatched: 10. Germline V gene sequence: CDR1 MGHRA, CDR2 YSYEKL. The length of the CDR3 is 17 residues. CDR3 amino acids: CASSQLADSESTDTQYF. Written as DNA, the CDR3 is TGCGCCAGCAGCCAACTAGCGGACTCAGAGTCCACAGATACGCAGTATTTT.